A selection of T cell receptor beta chains follows, all from one sample in a study of cytomegalovirus exposure and HLA in healthy donors. Profiling relied on immunoSEQ multiplex PCR, and the TCRdb table lists in-frame clones only, not all of them. Of about 150,000 clones detected, more than 70% appear once; the ten largest clones hold around 1.9%. Sequenced: PBMCs. These receptors were taken from a woman in her thirties or forties in good health and CMV-seronegative. CDR3s include the opening cysteine and the closing phenylalanine or tryptophan. A D gene is named only where the DNA matches it firmly. The listing skips clone size in some rows; elsewhere it reads once, few, many or a size class.

V: TRBV5-1; J: TRBJ2-7; D: .; size: .; CDR3: CASSPRGLGGSYEQYF; DNA: TGCGCCAGCAGCCCGCGGGGCCTCGGGGGATCCTACGAGCAGTACTTC
V: TRBV19; J: TRBJ2-3; D: TRBD2; size: once; CDR3: CASRATSSPSSTDTQYF; DNA: TGTGCCAGCAGGGCGACTAGCAGTCCATCTAGCACAGATACGCAGTATTTT
V: TRBV5-1; J: TRBJ1-2; D: TRBD1; size: .; CDR3: CASSPGQIDGYTF; DNA: TGCGCCAGCAGCCCGGGACAGATCGATGGCTACACCTTC
V: TRBV11-2; J: TRBJ2-3; D: .; size: .; CDR3: CASSLGLDSFTDTQYF; DNA: TGTGCCAGCAGCTTAGGCCTTGACAGCTTCACAGATACGCAGTATTTT
V: TRBV30; J: TRBJ2-3; D: TRBD2; size: once; CDR3: CAWSKGLAGVRTVDTQYF; DNA: TGTGCCTGGAGTAAGGGACTAGCGGGGGTCCGAACTGTAGATACGCAGTATTTT
V: TRBV7-6; J: TRBJ2-7; D: TRBD1; size: .; CDR3: CASSFRGQPYEQYF; DNA: TGTGCCAGCAGCTTCCGGGGACAGCCCTACGAGCAGTACTTC
V: TRBV27; J: TRBJ1-5; D: .; size: .; CDR3: CASSLSPTVPSNQPQHF; DNA: TGTGCCAGCAGTTTATCCCCGACAGTCCCGAGCAATCAGCCCCAGCATTTT
V: TRBV6-5; J: TRBJ2-1; D: .; size: .; CDR3: CASGRTVGNEQFF; DNA: TGTGCCAGCGGCCGGACAGTAGGCAATGAGCAGTTCTTC
V: TRBV18; J: TRBJ1-3; D: .; size: .; CDR3: CASSPATADLGNTIYF; DNA: TGTGCCAGCTCACCAGCGACTGCAGACCTTGGAAACACCATATATTTT
V: TRBV4-1; J: TRBJ1-2; D: .; size: few; CDR3: CASSQDRGGGNGYTF; DNA: TGCGCCAGCAGCCAAGATCGGGGAGGGGGAAATGGCTACACCTTC
V: TRBV7-9; J: TRBJ2-7; D: .; size: .; CDR3: CSSNPGVGEQYF; DNA: TGTTCCAGCAACCCAGGGGTGGGGGAGCAGTACTTC
V: TRBV14; J: TRBJ1-5; D: TRBD1; size: .; CDR3: CASSQEWRQGFGSQHF; DNA: TGTGCCAGCAGCCAAGAATGGAGACAGGGGTTTGGGTCCCAGCATTTT
V: TRBV18; J: TRBJ2-7; D: .; size: .; CDR3: CASSLQSSYEQYF; DNA: TGTGCCAGCTCACTACAAAGCTCCTACGAGCAGTACTTC
V: TRBV7-9; J: TRBJ2-1; D: TRBD2; size: .; CDR3: CASSRLAGVGYYNEQFF; DNA: TGTGCCAGCAGCCGCCTAGCGGGAGTAGGGTATTACAATGAGCAGTTCTTC
V: TRBV9; J: TRBJ2-5; D: TRBD2; size: .; CDR3: CASSLDGGQETQYF; DNA: TGTGCCAGCAGTCTGGACGGGGGGCAAGAGACCCAGTACTTC
V: TRBV15; J: TRBJ1-2; D: .; size: once; CDR3: CATSRTVDGYTF; DNA: TGTGCCACCAGCAGAACGGTAGATGGCTACACCTTC
V: TRBV29-1; J: TRBJ2-1; D: TRBD2; size: .; CDR3: CSVPMSGRGGHEQFF; DNA: TGCAGCGTTCCAATGAGCGGGAGGGGGGGACATGAGCAGTTCTTC
V: TRBV4-2; J: TRBJ2-5; D: TRBD1; size: .; CDR3: CASSQEGTGGETQYF; DNA: TGTGCCAGCAGCCAAGAAGGGACAGGGGGGGAGACCCAGTACTTC
V: TRBV7-9; J: TRBJ2-1; D: .; size: .; CDR3: CASSPFAGAGEQFF; DNA: TGTGCCAGCAGCCCGTTTGCAGGGGCGGGTGAGCAGTTCTTC
V: TRBV5-1; J: TRBJ1-3; D: .; size: .; CDR3: CASSLVQARSGNTIYF; DNA: TGCGCCAGCAGCTTGGTGCAAGCTAGATCTGGAAACACCATATATTTT
V: TRBV19; J: TRBJ2-7; D: .; size: .; CDR3: CASSRSPDSSYEQYF; DNA: TGTGCCAGTAGTCGATCTCCTGACAGCTCCTACGAGCAGTACTTC
V: TRBV5-1; J: TRBJ2-2; D: TRBD2; size: .; CDR3: CASSRSSGSNTGELFF; DNA: TGCGCCAGCAGCCGCTCTAGCGGGTCGAACACCGGGGAGCTGTTTTTT
V: TRBV27; J: TRBJ2-7; D: TRBD1; size: few; CDR3: CASSLAQGVRAYEQYF; DNA: TGTGCCAGCAGTTTAGCTCAGGGGGTAAGGGCCTACGAGCAGTACTTC
V: TRBV28; J: TRBJ2-1; D: TRBD2; size: .; CDR3: CASVLAGTYNEQFF; DNA: TGTGCCAGCGTACTAGCGGGGACCTACAATGAGCAGTTCTTC
V: TRBV11-3; J: TRBJ2-1; D: TRBD2; size: .; CDR3: CASSSRGGTNQFF; DNA: TGTGCCAGCAGTTCCCGGGGGGGGACTAATCAGTTCTTC
V: TRBV28; J: TRBJ1-2; D: .; size: .; CDR3: CASSVAGQTNYGYTF; DNA: TGTGCCAGCAGTGTCGCAGGACAGACTAACTATGGCTACACCTTC
V: TRBV7-9; J: TRBJ2-5; D: TRBD2; size: .; CDR3: CASNLLARETQYF; DNA: TGTGCCAGCAACCTACTAGCGCGGGAGACCCAGTACTTC
V: TRBV11-2; J: TRBJ2-7; D: .; size: .; CDR3: CASSLAGGAEQYF; DNA: TGTGCCAGCAGCTTAGCGGGCGGGGCGGAGCAGTACTTC
V: TRBV5-5; J: TRBJ1-2; D: .; size: .; CDR3: CASSWGRGALDHYGYTF; DNA: TGTGCCAGCAGCTGGGGCAGGGGTGCTCTAGACCACTATGGCTACACCTTC
V: TRBV5-4; J: TRBJ2-4; D: TRBD1; size: .; CDR3: CASSEGQTNIQYF; DNA: TGTGCCAGCAGCGAGGGACAGACAAACATTCAGTACTTC
V: TRBV28; J: TRBJ2-7; D: TRBD2; size: .; CDR3: CASSLRASGSYEQYF; DNA: TGTGCCAGCAGTTTAAGGGCTAGCGGGTCCTACGAGCAGTACTTC